This T cell receptor (beta chain) is drawn from a study of cytomegalovirus exposure and HLA in healthy donors. Study in general: Among around 170 million T cells, an earlier analysis found 117 million unique TCR beta sequences.

General observations from the study: Investigators reported 150 to 200 TCR beta chains as tied to cytomegalovirus. Further analysis, carried out later, found HLA-associated TCR beta chains more clonally expanded than equally common other chains. In an earlier analysis, in roughly 600 donors, most V segments appeared productive either ~87% or ~30% of the time.

The PCR ran on 60 Vbeta and 13 Jbeta primers. TCRdb's table, derived via immunoSEQ multiplex PCR, lists solely in-frame clones and lacks some. The table has some 130,000 clones, approximately 87% seen once. Notes on this clone: The antigen is unknown.

Trimming cost V 0 bases and J 4 bases; bases outside gene matches: 10. The CDR3 covers 17 residues. The germline CDR1 and CDR2 sequences are SGHTS and YDEGEE. This clonotype originated in a man between 40 and 49 years old in good health and CMV-seronegative. V gene TRBV5-8 combines with J gene TRBJ1-5; TRBD1 agrees at 7 bases. What was sequenced was PBMCs. The CDR3 sequence: CASSLGTGVGKNQPQHF. As DNA, the CDR3 is TGTGCCAGCAGCTTGGGTACAGGGGTTGGTAAGAATCAGCCCCAGCATTTT.